The 26 T cell receptor beta chains listed next were all sequenced from one sample in a study of T cells in Graves' hyperthyroidism and ophthalmopathy. RNA transcripts were the template for amplifying TCR beta CDR3 regions. The study used the HTBI primer set for a first-round RT-PCR of the TCR CDR3. From the multiplex PCR reads, TCRdb called clonotypes with MiXCR, one entry per CDR3 protein. The sample includes roughly 420,000 distinct CDR3 sequences, 15% to 19% of them seen just once. The sample was blood. Receptors originate from a woman aged 18-29 years with Graves' hyperthyroidism.

This clonotype was recorded at least ten times. The chain combines TRBV30 with TRBJ1-5; D not resolved. V lost 1 base to trimming and J lost 6 bases, with 13 bases between them. The length of the CDR3 is 14 residues. Germline-derived CDR1 and CDR2 are GTSNPN and SVGIG (reference sequence). The CDR3 is CAWSATLRAQPQHF. The DNA of the CDR3 is TGTGCCTGGAGTGCGACCCTGAGGGCTCAGCCCCAGCATTTT.

This clonotype has a count of ten or more. The chain has TRBV19 and TRBJ2-7; the match to TRBD2 covers 7 bases. There are 15 residues in the CDR3. CDR1 is LNHDA, CDR2 SQIVND, per germline (reference sequence). J gave up 4 bases and V 7 bases, and 13 bases lay outside the gene matches. The CDR3 loop is CASTPRATSLYEQYF. The CDR3 DNA sequence: TGTGCCAGTACCCCGCGAGCGACTAGCCTTTACGAGCAGTACTTC.

The sample holds a few counts of this clonotype. The chain combines TRBV4-1 with TRBJ2-7; no firm D call. V shed 3 bases and J shed 2 bases, with 11 bases lying between them. Germline loops: CDR1 MGHRA, CDR2 YSYEKL. This CDR3 is built from 14 residues. For the CDR3, the DNA is TGCGCCAGCAGCCAGGGCGACCTGACCTACGAGCAGTACTTC. It specifies CASSQGDLTYEQYF.

This clonotype was found a few times. The chain uses TRBV4-1 and TRBJ1-2; TRBD1 aligns across 7 bases. Trimming removed 3 bases from V and 14 bases from J; junction bases left unmatched: 12. This CDR3 has 13 amino acids. The germline V gene encodes CDR1 MGHRA and CDR2 YSYEKL. The CDR3 region is CASSQIIRDSLTF. The CDR3 region has the DNA TGCGCCAGCAGCCAGATTATACGGGACAGCCTAACCTTC.

This clonotype was counted ten times or more. V gene TRBV20-1 combines with J gene TRBJ1-2; unclear D gene. The V gene lost 2 bases and the J gene lost 4 bases, with 14 bases spanning the gap. Germline assignment: CDR1 DFQATT and CDR2 SNEGSKA (reference sequence). This CDR3 contains 14 residues. Here the CDR3 reads CSARPEEASYGYTF. CDR3 coding DNA: TGCAGTGCTAGACCTGAGGAGGCTAGCTATGGCTACACCTTC.

V is TRBV19 and J is TRBJ2-5; D possibly corresponds to TRBD2 (5 bases). CDR1 is LNHDA, CDR2 SQIVND, per germline (reference sequence). The ends were cut back, 5 bases at V and 2 bases at J, with 12 bases in the middle. The CDR3 spans 14 residues. CDR3 DNA: TGTGCCAGTAGTCCACCGCGGGCGCAAGAGACCCAGTACTTC. Residues: CASSPPRAQETQYF.

The CDR3 loop is CSAKTGQETQYF. DNA for the CDR3: TGCAGTGCTAAAACCGGGCAAGAGACCCAGTACTTC. The chain uses TRBV20-1 and TRBJ2-5; no firm D call. V lost 4 bases to trimming and J lost 2 bases, with 8 bases between them. The CDR3 is 12 residues long. Germline-derived CDR1 and CDR2 are DFQATT and SNEGSKA (reference sequence).

This clonotype was counted ten times or more. The V and J genes are TRBV2 and TRBJ1-5; TRBD1 might be the D (5 bases). Trimming left V 4 bases short and J 0 bases short, with 10 bases between. This CDR3 contains 15 residues. Germline values: CDR1 SNHLY, CDR2 FYNNEI. The CDR3 loop is CASSVSTVSNQPQHF. The CDR3 region has the DNA TGTGCCAGCAGTGTATCGACAGTTAGCAATCAGCCCCAGCATTTT.

This clonotype was seen at least ten times. This rearrangement joins TRBV27 to TRBJ1-2, with a tentative D call TRBD1 (5 bases). The CDR3 is 15 residues long. Trimming shortened V by 4 bases and J by 8 bases, and 20 bases separated the two germline ends. Germline CDR1 reads MNHEY; CDR2 reads SMNVEV (reference sequence). This chain's CDR3 is CASSSRDPLLVGYTF. The CDR3 DNA reads TGTGCCAGCAGTTCCCGGGACCCCCTCCTAGTGGGCTACACCTTC.

In DNA form, the CDR3 reads TGTGCCAGTAGTATAATTGCGACGGACTATGGCTACACCTTC. Translating gives CASSIIATDYGYTF. The J gene is TRBJ1-2, the V gene TRBV19, with D unclear. Trimming took 2 bases from V and 3 from J, leaving 10 bases between them. This CDR3 region has 14 residues. The V gene's germline CDR1 is LNHDA and CDR2 SQIVND (reference sequence).

This clonotype was observed at least ten times. The chain is built from TRBV20-1 and TRBJ2-1; D not certain. Looked up from germline, CDR1 is DFQATT and CDR2 is SNEGSKA (reference sequence). The V end lost 6 bases, the J end lost 0 bases, and 15 bases lay between the germline ends. CDR3 length: 15 amino acids. CDR3 nucleotides: TGCAGTGCCCACGCGGCGGAGAGCTCCTACAATGAGCAGTTCTTC. This translates into CSAHAAESSYNEQFF.

Turning to this clonotype: Sequence at one end of the junction differs from germline and may be a read error. The J gene is TRBJ1-1, the V gene TRBV5-1, with no clear D. The CDR3 is 14 amino acids. Germline values: CDR1 SGHRS, CDR2 YFSETQ. In DNA form, the CDR3 reads TGTGCCGGCAGCTTGTACAGAGTGAACACTGAAGCTTTCTTT. This codes for CAGSLYRVNTEAFF.

The table lists this clonotype with a few counts. The CDR3 sequence: CSVERGWDSGELFF. DNA of the CDR3: TGCAGCGTTGAACGGGGATGGGACTCCGGGGAGCTGTTTTTT. V is TRBV29-1 and J is TRBJ2-2; D perhaps matches TRBD2 (6 bases). Germline assignment: CDR1 SQVTM and CDR2 ANQGSEA. CDR3 length equals 14 residues. Deletions cut 2 bases from V and 6 bases from J, with 13 bases between.

In this sample, this clonotype turned up many times. The chain is built from TRBV10-3 and TRBJ1-5; 8 positions match TRBD1. V lost 2 bases and J lost 7; bases outside the gene matches: 7. Germline V gene sequence: CDR1 ENHRY, CDR2 SYGVKD. CDR3 length equals 15 residues. CDR3 in DNA: TGTGCCATCAGTGAGCCGGACAGGACAGGGCAGCCCCAGCATTTT. Protein: CAISEPDRTGQPQHF.

In its sample, this clonotype was seen many times. The chain links TRBV13 to TRBJ2-1; D is undetermined. CDR1 and CDR2 (germline): PRHDT, FYEKMQ (reference sequence). V lost 5 bases, J lost 3 bases, and 8 bases lay in between. The CDR3 extends over 13 amino acids. Here the CDR3 DNA reads TGTGCCAGCAGCCAAAGGAACTACAATGAGCAGTTCTTC. It yields the protein CASSQRNYNEQFF.

This clonotype occurred many times. The chain joins TRBV6-1 to TRBJ1-2, with 7 bases identical to TRBD1. V trimming: 4 bases; J trimming: 2 bases; junction bases outside the gene matches: 7. The CDR3 consists of 15 residues. Germline V gives CDR1 MNHNS, CDR2 SASEGT. The CDR3 reads CASSAMGQSNYGYTF. The CDR3 nucleotides read TGTGCCAGCAGTGCTATGGGACAGTCAAACTATGGCTACACCTTC.

This clonotype was recorded at least ten times. This chain links TRBV6-1 with TRBJ2-5, with TRBD1 matching 7 bases. Trimming cost V 3 bases and J 5 bases; bases outside gene matches: 15. Germline V gene lookup returns CDR1 MNHNS and CDR2 SASEGT. This CDR3 has 17 amino acids. The CDR3 here is CASSEKGALVRRETQYF. CDR3 nucleotide sequence: TGTGCCAGCAGTGAGAAGGGGGCACTAGTCCGGAGGGAGACCCAGTACTTC.

This clonotype appeared many times. The CDR3 here is CASSQDRGREQYF. The CDR3 DNA reads as TGTGCCAGCAGCCAAGATAGGGGGCGAGAGCAGTACTTC. V usage is TRBV3-1 and J usage is TRBJ2-7, with 7 nucleotides matching TRBD1. The CDR3 is 13 residues long. With V trimmed by 0 bases and J by 7 bases, 3 bases remained unmatched. From germline, CDR1 is LGHDT and CDR2 YNNKEL (reference sequence).

This clonotype appeared a few times. Given the absence of the conserved phenylalanine or tryptophan at the CDR3 end, a read error is likely. CDR3 in amino acids: CASSQVFPRRGQTSNYGYTL. For the CDR3, the DNA is TGCGCCAGCAGCCAAGTTTTCCCCCGCAGAGGACAGACCTCTAACTATGGCTACACCCTC. The chain links TRBV4-1 to TRBJ1-2; perhaps TRBD1 as D (6 bases). V was pared by 1 base and J by 0 bases, with 24 bases between. This CDR3 is built from 20 residues. Germline values: CDR1 MGHRA, CDR2 YSYEKL.

This clonotype has a count of ten or more. Here the CDR3 reads CASSPQGATEAFF. The DNA for the CDR3 is TGTGCCAGCAGTCCCCAGGGGGCGACTGAAGCTTTCTTT. The chain employs TRBV27 and TRBJ1-1; 8 bases line up with TRBD1. V shed 5 bases and J 5 bases; nucleotides not matched to a gene: 4. CDR3 length: 13 residues. The germline gives CDR1 MNHEY, CDR2 SMNVEV (reference sequence).

This clonotype has ten or more counts. V is TRBV30 and J is TRBJ2-3; the D call may be TRBD1 or TRBD2 (5 bases each). Per germline, CDR1 GTSNPN and CDR2 SVGIG (reference sequence). The CDR3 sequence is 16 residues long. Trimming left V 3 bases short and J 5 bases short, with 21 bases between. This chain's CDR3 is CAWRPDTQDLRDTQYF. The CDR3 DNA is TGTGCCTGGAGACCGGACACCCAGGACTTAAGAGATACGCAGTATTTT.

This clonotype was counted at least ten times. CDR3 sequence reads: CASSFRGPGGYEQFF. Here the CDR3 DNA reads TGCGCCAGCAGCTTCCGAGGACCCGGAGGGTATGAGCAGTTCTTC. V is TRBV5-1 and J is TRBJ2-1, with D perhaps matching TRBD2 (6 bases). There are 15 residues in the CDR3. V gave up 2 bases and J gave up 8 bases, with 17 bases separating them. In germline, CDR1 is SGHRS, CDR2 YFSETQ.

This clonotype was seen only a few times. The chain uses TRBV4-1 and TRBJ2-5, with 7 bases aligning to TRBD1. This CDR3 is built from 16 residues. Germline V gives CDR1 MGHRA, CDR2 YSYEKL. V lost 2 bases and J lost 10; bases outside the gene matches: 16. The CDR3 DNA reads as TGCGCCAGCAGCCAATACCGGGACAGCCGTTCTGGGGACCAGTACTTC. Amino acid sequence: CASSQYRDSRSGDQYF.

This clonotype was recorded at least ten times. The rearrangement uses TRBV12-3 or TRBV12-4 and TRBJ2-3; 7 bases map to TRBD2. The CDR3 has 14 amino acids. V was pared by 3 bases and J by 3 bases, with 3 bases of the junction left unmatched. The CDR3 DNA follows: TGTGCCAGCAGTTTCAGGGAGGGAACAGATACGCAGTATTTT. This gives the protein CASSFREGTDTQYF.

This clonotype was recorded many times. The chain combines TRBV9 with TRBJ2-1, with TRBD2 matching over 7 bases. CDR3 length: 16 residues. After removal of 0 bases from V and 2 bases from J, the junction contained 5 bases not matched to a gene. CDR1 and CDR2 (germline): SGDLS, YYNGEE. CDR3 in amino acids: CASSVGGGRTYNEQFF. CDR3 DNA sequence: TGTGCCAGCAGCGTAGGGGGCGGGAGAACCTACAATGAGCAGTTCTTC.

Many counts were recorded for this clonotype. This CDR3 reads CSASPTPQGNEQFF. The CDR3 coding sequence is TGCAGTGCTAGTCCCACACCACAGGGTAATGAGCAGTTCTTC. The chain recombines TRBV20-1 with TRBJ2-1; tentative D call: TRBD1 (6 bases). There are 14 residues in the CDR3. The V gene's germline CDR1 is DFQATT and CDR2 SNEGSKA (reference sequence). Trimming stripped 3 bases from V and 7 bases from J, with 16 bases between.